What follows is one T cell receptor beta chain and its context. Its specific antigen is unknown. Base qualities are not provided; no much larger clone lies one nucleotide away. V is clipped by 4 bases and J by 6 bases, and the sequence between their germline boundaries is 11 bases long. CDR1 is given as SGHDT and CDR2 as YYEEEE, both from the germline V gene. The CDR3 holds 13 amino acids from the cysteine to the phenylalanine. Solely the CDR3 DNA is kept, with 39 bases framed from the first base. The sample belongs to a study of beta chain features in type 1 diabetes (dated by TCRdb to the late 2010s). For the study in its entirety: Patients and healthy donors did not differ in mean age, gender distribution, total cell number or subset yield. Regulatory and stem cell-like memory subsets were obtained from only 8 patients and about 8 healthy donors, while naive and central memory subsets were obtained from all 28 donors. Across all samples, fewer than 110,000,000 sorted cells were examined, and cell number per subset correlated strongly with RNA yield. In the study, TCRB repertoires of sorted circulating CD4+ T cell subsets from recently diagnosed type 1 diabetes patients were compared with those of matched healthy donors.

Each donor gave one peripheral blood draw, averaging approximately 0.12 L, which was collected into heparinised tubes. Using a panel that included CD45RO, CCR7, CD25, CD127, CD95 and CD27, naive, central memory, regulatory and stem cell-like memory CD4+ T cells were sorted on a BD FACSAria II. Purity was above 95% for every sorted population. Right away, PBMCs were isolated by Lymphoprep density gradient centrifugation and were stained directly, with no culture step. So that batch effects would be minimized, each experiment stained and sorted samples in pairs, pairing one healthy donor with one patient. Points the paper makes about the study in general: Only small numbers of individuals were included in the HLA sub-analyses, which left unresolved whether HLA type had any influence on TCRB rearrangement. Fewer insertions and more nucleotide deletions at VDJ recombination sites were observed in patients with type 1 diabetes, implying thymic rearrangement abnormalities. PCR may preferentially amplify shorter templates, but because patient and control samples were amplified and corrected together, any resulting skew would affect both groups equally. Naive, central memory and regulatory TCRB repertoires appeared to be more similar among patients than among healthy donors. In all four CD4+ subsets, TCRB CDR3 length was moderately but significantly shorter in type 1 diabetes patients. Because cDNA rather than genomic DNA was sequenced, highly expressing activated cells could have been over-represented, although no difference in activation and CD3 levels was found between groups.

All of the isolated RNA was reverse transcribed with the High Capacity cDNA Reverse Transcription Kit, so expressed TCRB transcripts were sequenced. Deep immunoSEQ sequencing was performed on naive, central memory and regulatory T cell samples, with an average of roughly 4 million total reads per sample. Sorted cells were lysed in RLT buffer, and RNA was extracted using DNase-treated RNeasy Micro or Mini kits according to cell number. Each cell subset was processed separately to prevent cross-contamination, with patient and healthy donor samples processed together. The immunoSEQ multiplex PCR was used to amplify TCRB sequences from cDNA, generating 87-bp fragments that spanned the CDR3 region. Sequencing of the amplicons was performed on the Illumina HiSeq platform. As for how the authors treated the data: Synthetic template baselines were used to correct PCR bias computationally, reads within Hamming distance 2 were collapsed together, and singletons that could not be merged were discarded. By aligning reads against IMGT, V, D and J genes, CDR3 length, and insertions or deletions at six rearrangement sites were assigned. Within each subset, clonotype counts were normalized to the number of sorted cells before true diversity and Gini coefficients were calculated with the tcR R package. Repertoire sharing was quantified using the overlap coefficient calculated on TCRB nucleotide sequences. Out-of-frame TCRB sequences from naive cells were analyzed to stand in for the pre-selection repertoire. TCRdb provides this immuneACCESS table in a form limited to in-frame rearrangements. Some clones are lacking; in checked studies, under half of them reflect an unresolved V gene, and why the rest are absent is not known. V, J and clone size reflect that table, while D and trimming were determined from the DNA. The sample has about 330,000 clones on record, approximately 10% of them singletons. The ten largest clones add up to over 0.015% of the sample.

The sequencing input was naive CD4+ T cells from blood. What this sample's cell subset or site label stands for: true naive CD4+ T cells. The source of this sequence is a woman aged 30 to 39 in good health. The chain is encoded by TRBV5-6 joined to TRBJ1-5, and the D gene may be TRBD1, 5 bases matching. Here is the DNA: TGTGCCAGCAGCACCGGACAAGCTCAGCCCCAGCATTTT. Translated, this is CASSTGQAQPQHF.